Listed here is a single TCR beta chain. TCRdb keeps only in-frame clones here, not all; method: immunoSEQ multiplex PCR. The data contain about 250,000 clones, roughly 86% of them singletons. CDR1 and CDR2 from the germline V gene are SGHAT and FQDESV (reference sequence). The CDR3 spans 13 residues. The V end lost 1 base, the J end lost 3 bases, and 6 bases lay between the germline ends. These data come from a study of blood T cell repertoires in COVID-19. The chain is built from TRBV11-1 and TRBJ2-5; D may be TRBD1 (5 bases). The sample comprised PBMCs or T cells enriched from blood (not recorded which). This TCR was sampled from a woman in her fifties or sixties who had recovered from COVID-19. The CDR3 loop reads CASSLGREETQYF. For the CDR3, the DNA is TGTGCCAGCAGCTTAGGCAGGGAAGAGACCCAGTACTTC.